The rows below give T cell receptor beta chains drawn from one sample of a study of control samples from healthy donors and cancer patients. The repertoire was sequenced with immunoSEQ multiplex PCR; TCRdb's copy has only in-frame clones and lacks some. The table lists tens of thousands of clones, roughly 91% of them singletons. Source material: blood. The source of these receptors is a woman in her fifties or sixties in good health. The CDR3 runs from the conserved cysteine through the conserved F or W. D genes are given only for firm matches. A row's size may be missing; if present it is once, few, many or a size class.

abundance	d_gene	v_gene	j_gene	CDR3aa	CDR3nt
NA	TRBD1	TRBV9	TRBJ2-7	CASSVSGGSYEQYF	TGTGCCAGCAGCGTCTCAGGGGGCTCGTACGAGCAGTACTTC
NA	TRBD1	TRBV28	TRBJ1-2	CATLVSRDRPTGYTF	TGTGCCACCTTAGTTTCTAGGGACAGGCCTACTGGCTACACCTTC
NA	NA	TRBV18	TRBJ2-5	CASSPRGTVQETQYF	TGTGCCAGCTCACCGCGCGGGACAGTACAAGAGACCCAGTACTTC
NA	TRBD1	TRBV5-1	TRBJ1-2	CASSLRGGGGGYTF	TGCGCCAGCAGCTTGCGAGGGGGCGGTGGTGGCTACACCTTC
NA	TRBD2	TRBV10-3	TRBJ2-3	CAISLGLAFTDTQYF	TGTGCCATCAGCTTGGGACTAGCGTTCACAGATACGCAGTATTTT
NA	NA	TRBV7-2	TRBJ2-7	CASSLFRGIEQYF	TGTGCCAGCAGCTTATTTCGAGGGATCGAGCAGTACTTC
once	NA	TRBV18	TRBJ1-5	CASSPGYSNQPQHF	TGTGCCAGCTCACCAGGGTATAGCAATCAGCCCCAGCATTTT
NA	TRBD1	TRBV18	TRBJ1-2	CASSPNHRGYGYTF	TGTGCCAGCTCACCTAACCACAGGGGCTATGGCTACACCTTC
NA	NA	TRBV18	TRBJ1-1	CASSTSWGTGEAFF	TGTGCCAGCTCAACGTCCTGGGGAACCGGTGAAGCTTTCTTT
NA	TRBD1	TRBV6-5	TRBJ1-2	CAGGKGQGNYGYTF	TGTGCCGGGGGAAAAGGACAGGGAAACTATGGCTACACCTTC
NA	NA	TRBV7-3	TRBJ2-1	CASRLDGSSYNEQFF	TGTGCCAGCAGACTGGATGGGAGCTCCTACAATGAGCAGTTCTTC
NA	TRBD2	TRBV5-5	TRBJ2-3	CASSLYPGTSGTDTQYF	TGTGCCAGCAGCCTATACCCTGGGACTAGCGGTACAGATACGCAGTATTTT
NA	NA	TRBV28	TRBJ2-7	CASSLRVGSSYEQYF	TGTGCCAGCAGTTTACGGGTAGGGAGCTCCTACGAGCAGTACTTC
NA	TRBD2	TRBV2	TRBJ2-5	CASLAGGAGETQYF	TGTGCCAGCCTTGCGGGGGGGGCAGGGGAGACCCAGTACTTC
NA	NA	TRBV11-3	TRBJ1-4	CASRPKKLFF	TGTGCCAGCAGGCCGAAAAAACTGTTTTTT
NA	TRBD2	TRBV5-4	TRBJ2-1	CASSPTSGRRYEQFF	TGTGCCAGCAGCCCGACTAGCGGGAGGAGATATGAGCAGTTCTTC
NA	TRBD1	TRBV6-2/TRBV6-3	TRBJ1-2	CASSYIRSAAGGTHGYTF	TGTGCCAGCAGTTACATACGTTCGGCGGCAGGGGGCACTCATGGCTACACCTTC
NA	NA	TRBV24-1	TRBJ1-5	CATSDLLRNQPQHF	TGTGCCACCAGTGATTTGCTTAGGAATCAGCCCCAGCATTTT
NA	TRBD1	TRBV19	TRBJ1-1	CASSMGQLTPEAFF	TGTGCCAGTAGTATGGGACAGCTAACTCCAGAAGCTTTCTTT
NA	NA	TRBV11-2	TRBJ1-1	CASSWDLSTEAFF	TGTGCCAGCAGCTGGGATTTGAGTACTGAAGCTTTCTTT
NA	NA	TRBV2	TRBJ1-4	CASSGGVPNEKLFF	TGTGCCAGCAGTGGGGGTGTCCCTAATGAAAAACTGTTTTTT
NA	TRBD2	TRBV5-1	TRBJ2-3	CASSRTGTSGPDTQYF	TGCGCCAGCAGCCGCACCGGGACTAGCGGACCAGATACGCAGTATTTT
NA	NA	TRBV19	TRBJ2-1	CASSVSGDPYNEQFF	TGTGCCAGTAGTGTTAGCGGAGATCCCTACAATGAGCAGTTCTTC
once	NA	TRBV18	TRBJ2-3	CASSPGRTKGGDTQYF	TGTGCCAGCTCACCGGGACGGACAAAAGGAGGAGATACGCAGTATTTT
NA	TRBD2	TRBV13	TRBJ2-1	CASSIRTSGAANEQFF	TGTGCCAGCAGCATCCGGACTAGCGGGGCCGCCAATGAGCAGTTCTTC
NA	NA	TRBV27	TRBJ2-3	CASSLRGADTQYF	TGTGCCAGCAGTTTGAGGGGGGCAGATACGCAGTATTTT
few	NA	TRBV2	TRBJ1-1	CASSLLNTEAFF	TGTGCCAGCAGTCTACTGAACACTGAAGCTTTCTTT
once	NA	TRBV9	TRBJ1-1	CASSAVRAGVEAFF	TGTGCCAGCAGCGCGGTCCGGGCCGGGGTTGAAGCTTTCTTT
NA	NA	TRBV2	TRBJ2-4	CASSESRGSGNIQYF	TGTGCCAGCAGTGAATCTAGAGGGAGTGGAAACATTCAGTACTTC
NA	NA	TRBV30	TRBJ1-1	CAWRPNTEAFF	TGTGCCTGGAGACCCAACACTGAAGCTTTCTTT
once	TRBD1	TRBV2	TRBJ1-1	CASSDGQGAFRTEAFF	TGTGCCAGCAGTGATGGACAGGGGGCATTTCGGACTGAAGCTTTCTTT
NA	TRBD1	TRBV5-1	TRBJ2-5	CASSQGQGQETQYF	TGCGCCAGCAGCCAAGGACAGGGACAAGAGACCCAGTACTTC